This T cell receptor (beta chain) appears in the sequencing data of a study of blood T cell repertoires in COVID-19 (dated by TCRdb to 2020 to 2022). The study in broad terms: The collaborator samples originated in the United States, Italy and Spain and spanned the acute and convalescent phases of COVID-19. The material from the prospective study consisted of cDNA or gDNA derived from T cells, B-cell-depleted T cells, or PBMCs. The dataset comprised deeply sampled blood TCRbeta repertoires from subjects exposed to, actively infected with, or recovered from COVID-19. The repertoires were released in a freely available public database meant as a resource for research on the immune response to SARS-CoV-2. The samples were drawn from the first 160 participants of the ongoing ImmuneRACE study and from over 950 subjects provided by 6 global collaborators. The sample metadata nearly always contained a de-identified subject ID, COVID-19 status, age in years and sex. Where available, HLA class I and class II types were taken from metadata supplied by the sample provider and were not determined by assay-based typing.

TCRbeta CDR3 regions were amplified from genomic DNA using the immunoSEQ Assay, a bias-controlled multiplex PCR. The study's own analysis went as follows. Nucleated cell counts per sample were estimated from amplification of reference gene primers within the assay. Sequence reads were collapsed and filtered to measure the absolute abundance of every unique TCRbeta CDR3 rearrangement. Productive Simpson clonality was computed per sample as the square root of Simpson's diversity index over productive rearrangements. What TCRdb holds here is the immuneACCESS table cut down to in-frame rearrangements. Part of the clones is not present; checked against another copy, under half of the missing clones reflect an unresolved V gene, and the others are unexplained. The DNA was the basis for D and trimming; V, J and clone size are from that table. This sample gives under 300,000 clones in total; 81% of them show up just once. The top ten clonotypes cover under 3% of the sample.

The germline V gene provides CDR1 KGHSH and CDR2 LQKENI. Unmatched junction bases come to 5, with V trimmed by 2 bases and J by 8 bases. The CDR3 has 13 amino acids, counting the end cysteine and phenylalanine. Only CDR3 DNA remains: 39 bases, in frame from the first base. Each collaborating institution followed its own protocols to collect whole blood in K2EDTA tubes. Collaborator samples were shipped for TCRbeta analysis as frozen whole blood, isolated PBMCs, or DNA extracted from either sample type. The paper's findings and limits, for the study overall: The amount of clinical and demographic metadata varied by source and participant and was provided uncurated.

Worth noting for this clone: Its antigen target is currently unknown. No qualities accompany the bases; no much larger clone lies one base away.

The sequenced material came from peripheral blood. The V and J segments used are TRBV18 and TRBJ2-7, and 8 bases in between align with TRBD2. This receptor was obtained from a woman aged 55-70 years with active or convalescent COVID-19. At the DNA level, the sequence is TGTGCCAGCTCACCAGCGGGGGGCAGGCAGCAGTACTTC. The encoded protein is CASSPAGGRQQYF.